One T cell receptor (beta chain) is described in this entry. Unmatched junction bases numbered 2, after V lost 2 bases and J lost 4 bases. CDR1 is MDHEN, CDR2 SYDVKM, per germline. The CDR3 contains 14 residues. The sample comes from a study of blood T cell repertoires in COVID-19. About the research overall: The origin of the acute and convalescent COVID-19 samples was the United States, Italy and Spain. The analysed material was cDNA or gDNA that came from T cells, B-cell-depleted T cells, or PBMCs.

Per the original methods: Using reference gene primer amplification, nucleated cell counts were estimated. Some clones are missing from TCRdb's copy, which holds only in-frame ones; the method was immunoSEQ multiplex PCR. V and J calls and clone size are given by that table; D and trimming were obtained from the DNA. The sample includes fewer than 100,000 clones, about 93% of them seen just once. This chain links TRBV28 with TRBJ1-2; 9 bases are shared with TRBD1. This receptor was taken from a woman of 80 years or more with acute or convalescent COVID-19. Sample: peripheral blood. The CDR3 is CASSLTGGSYGYTF. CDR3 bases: TGTGCCAGCAGTTTAACAGGGGGCAGCTATGGCTACACCTTC.